Listed below are T cell receptor beta chains from one sample, sequenced in a study of beta chain features in type 1 diabetes. Libraries were prepared by immunoSEQ multiplex PCR; TCRdb keeps only in-frame clonotypes and omits some of them. The sample lists 200,000 to 250,000 clones; around 65% were seen once. The sequenced sample consisted of naive CD4+ T cells from blood. The receptors shown here come from a man aged 25 to 40 in good health. Each CDR3 is given with its conserved first and last residue. D genes are given only for firm matches. The size entry is marked missing in some rows and otherwise reads once, few, many or a size class.

V gene,D gene,J gene,clone size,CDR3 protein,CDR3 DNA
TRBV28,TRBD1,TRBJ2-5,.,CASSPPGTAAQETQYF,TGTGCCAGCAGTCCTCCCGGGACAGCTGCCCAAGAGACCCAGTACTTC
TRBV30,.,TRBJ1-5,.,CAWSVRPGNQPQHF,TGTGCCTGGAGTGTACGTCCAGGCAATCAGCCCCAGCATTTT
TRBV4-2,.,TRBJ2-1,.,CASSQDPKDEQFF,TGTGCCAGCAGCCAGGACCCGAAGGATGAGCAGTTCTTC
TRBV6-6,.,TRBJ2-1,.,CASSYLGSYNEQFF,TGTGCCAGCAGTTACCTGGGTTCCTACAATGAGCAGTTCTTC
TRBV30,TRBD2,TRBJ2-5,.,CAWRSGAETQYF,TGTGCCTGGAGAAGCGGGGCTGAGACCCAGTACTTC
TRBV7-2,TRBD2,TRBJ2-2,.,CASRGGLAETGELFF,TGTGCCAGCAGGGGAGGACTAGCCGAAACCGGGGAGCTGTTTTTT
TRBV4-3,.,TRBJ2-7,.,CASSPDLAGGEQYF,TGCGCCAGCAGCCCTGATTTGGCAGGCGGCGAGCAGTACTTC
TRBV30,.,TRBJ1-2,few,CAWSVLANYGYTF,TGTGCCTGGAGTGTACTGGCAAACTATGGCTACACCTTC
TRBV5-1,.,TRBJ2-4,.,CASSLLGAKNIQYF,TGCGCCAGCAGCTTGTTGGGGGCAAAAAACATTCAGTACTTC
TRBV5-4,.,TRBJ2-2,.,CASSLGGTGELFF,TGTGCCAGCAGCTTAGGGGGAACCGGGGAGCTGTTTTTT
TRBV7-2,.,TRBJ1-5,.,CASSSLNQPQHF,TGTGCCAGCAGCTCCCTCAATCAGCCCCAGCATTTT
TRBV4-1,.,TRBJ2-3,.,CASSQEVSDTQYF,TGCGCCAGCAGCCAAGAAGTTTCGGATACGCAGTATTTT
TRBV30,TRBD1,TRBJ1-1,.,CAGGQGAGTEAFF,TGTGCCGGGGGACAGGGGGCGGGCACTGAAGCTTTCTTT
TRBV18,.,TRBJ2-5,.,CASSPSGETQYF,TGTGCCAGCTCACCATCGGGGGAGACCCAGTACTTC
TRBV9,.,TRBJ2-1,.,CASSGPRGGEQFF,TGTGCCAGCAGTGGGCCCAGGGGTGGGGAGCAGTTCTTC
TRBV28,.,TRBJ2-7,few,CASTVRAVEGLKYF,TGTGCCAGCACCGTTCGGGCGGTAGAAGGCCTAAAGTACTTC
TRBV5-1,.,TRBJ2-3,few,CASSLRSDTQYF,TGCGCCAGCAGCTTAAGGTCGGATACGCAGTATTTT
TRBV11-1,.,TRBJ2-5,once,CASSPGRIQETQYF,TGTGCCAGCAGCCCCGGGCGGATCCAAGAGACCCAGTACTTC
TRBV29-1,TRBD1,TRBJ2-7,.,CSAHRGPDEQYF,TGCAGCGCCCACAGGGGGCCCGACGAGCAGTACTTC
TRBV2,.,TRBJ1-2,few,CASSAQPYGYTF,TGTGCCAGCAGTGCGCAGCCCTATGGCTACACCTTC
TRBV18,.,TRBJ2-5,.,CASSPTSPEETQYF,TGTGCCAGCTCCCCTACCAGTCCCGAAGAGACCCAGTACTTC
TRBV5-4,.,TRBJ1-1,once,CASSAPQQDTEAFF,TGTGCCAGCAGCGCGCCACAACAGGACACTGAAGCTTTCTTT
TRBV30,.,TRBJ2-5,few,CAWRLAGLPETQYF,TGTGCCTGGAGGCTGGCGGGATTGCCAGAGACCCAGTACTTC
TRBV20-1,TRBD2,TRBJ2-7,.,CSALTSGRQYF,TGCAGTGCTCTTACTAGCGGGAGGCAGTACTTC
TRBV29-1,TRBD2,TRBJ2-1,once,CSVESSGNNEQFF,TGCAGCGTTGAGTCTAGCGGTAACAATGAGCAGTTCTTC
TRBV29-1,.,TRBJ1-1,few,CSVVGVLNTEAFF,TGCAGCGTTGTAGGAGTCTTAAACACTGAAGCTTTCTTT